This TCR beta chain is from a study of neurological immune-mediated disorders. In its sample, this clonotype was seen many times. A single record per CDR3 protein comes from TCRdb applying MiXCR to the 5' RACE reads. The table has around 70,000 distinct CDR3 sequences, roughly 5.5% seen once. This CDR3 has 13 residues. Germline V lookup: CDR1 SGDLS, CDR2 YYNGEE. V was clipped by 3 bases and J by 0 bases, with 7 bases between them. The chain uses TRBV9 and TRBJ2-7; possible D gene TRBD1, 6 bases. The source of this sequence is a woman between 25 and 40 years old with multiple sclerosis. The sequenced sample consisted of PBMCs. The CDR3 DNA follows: TGTGCCAGCAGCGGGACAGACTCCTACGAGCAGTACTTC. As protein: CASSGTDSYEQYF.